The 20 T cell receptor beta chains presented below share a single source sample, sequenced in a study of shared clonotypes between healthy human individuals. The data were produced by immunoSEQ multiplex PCR, yet TCRdb's version contains in-frame clones alone and is incomplete. The table has fewer than 3 million clones, 92% seen once; the top ten hold approximately 0.39%. Sample: naive CD4+ T cells from PBMCs. Subset in this sample: CD45RA+ positively selected. The receptors come from a man younger than 35 in good health. Some clones in this sample may be carry-over from other donors' samples.

This clone occurred once. V is TRBV28 and J is TRBJ1-1; D might be TRBD1 (5 bases). This CDR3 has 13 amino acids. Germline V gene sequence: CDR1 MDHEN, CDR2 SYDVKM. Trimming stripped 10 bases from V and 4 bases from J, with 16 bases between. The CDR3 loop reads CANRRGGGTEAFF. Here the CDR3 DNA reads TGTGCCAACAGACGGGGTGGGGGCACTGAAGCTTTCTTT.

The chain joins TRBV9 to TRBJ2-7, with TRBD2 matching over 13 bases. The V gene's germline CDR1 is SGDLS and CDR2 YYNGEE. The V and J ends lost 4 bases and 5 bases, in that order; junction bases with no gene match: 9. This CDR3 spans 16 amino acids. CDR3 nucleotide sequence: TGTGCCAGCAGCCCAGGGGGACTAGCGGGAACCCACGAGCAGTACTTC. This codes for CASSPGGLAGTHEQYF.

The chain joins TRBV7-9 to TRBJ2-5; D is possibly TRBD2 (6 bases). Trimming pared 5 bases from V and 5 bases from J, leaving 12 bases between. From germline, CDR1 is SEHNR and CDR2 FQNEAQ (reference sequence). The CDR3 sequence is 13 residues long. The CDR3 loop reads CASSTLGLETQYF. CDR3 sequence (DNA): TGTGCCAGCAGCACTCTGGGACTCGAGACCCAGTACTTC.

This clone has only one observation. J is TRBJ2-5 and V is TRBV9, with TRBD1 identical over 11 bases. The V and J ends lost 3 bases and 4 bases, in that order; junction bases with no gene match: 5. Germline V gene lookup returns CDR1 SGDLS and CDR2 YYNGEE. CDR3 length: 15 amino acids. In DNA form, the CDR3 reads TGTGCCAGCAGCGACGGGACAGGGGGTTCAGAGACCCAGTACTTC. Translation: CASSDGTGGSETQYF.

The chain combines TRBV2 with TRBJ2-1; the match to TRBD2 covers 7 bases. This CDR3 region has 14 residues. Germline assignment: CDR1 SNHLY and CDR2 FYNNEI. Trimming removed 7 bases from V and 5 bases from J; junction bases left unmatched: 8. The CDR3: CASTIRLADNEQFF. DNA for the CDR3: TGTGCCAGCACCATCCGTCTAGCGGACAATGAGCAGTTCTTC.

This chain joins TRBV5-1 and TRBJ1-1; possible D gene TRBD1, 6 bases. The CDR3 extends over 15 amino acids. The germline gives CDR1 SGHRS, CDR2 YFSETQ. Trimming removed 2 bases from V and 6 bases from J, with 17 bases in between. DNA of the CDR3: TGCGCCAGCAGCTTCGGGGGCAGGGGAATCTCTGAAGCTTTCTTT. It translates to CASSFGGRGISEAFF.

CDR3 in amino acids: CASSLAEGAEAFF. As DNA, the CDR3 is TGCGCCAGCAGCTTGGCCGAGGGAGCTGAAGCTTTCTTT. The chain has TRBV5-1 and TRBJ1-1, with unresolved D. The CDR3 is 13 residues long. Trimming took 0 bases from V and 6 from J, leaving 9 bases between them. Germline CDR1 SGHRS, CDR2 YFSETQ.

This clone was seen once. The CDR3 nucleotides are TGCGCCAGCAGCCAAGAACCAGGGGGCTACGAGCAGTACTTC. It yields the protein CASSQEPGGYEQYF. The chain links TRBV4-3 to TRBJ2-7, with 7 bases identical to TRBD1. The CDR3 totals 14 residues. The V gene end was trimmed by 0 bases and the J gene end by 3 bases; junction bases not matched to a gene: 2. The germline V gene encodes CDR1 LGHNA and CDR2 YSLEER.

The chain joins TRBV7-8 to TRBJ1-2, with D unresolved. Germline assignment: CDR1 SGHVS and CDR2 FQNEAQ. Deletions cut 0 bases from V and 1 base from J, with 3 bases between. The CDR3 is 13 residues long. CDR3 DNA sequence: TGTGCCAGCAGCTTAGCAGTTAACTATGGCTACACCTTC. Its translation: CASSLAVNYGYTF.

The V and J genes are TRBV4-3 and TRBJ2-3; D possibly corresponds to TRBD1 (6 bases). This CDR3 region has 14 residues. The germline V gene encodes CDR1 LGHNA and CDR2 YSLEER. Trimming removed 4 bases from V and 6 bases from J, with 14 bases in between. CDR3 bases: TGCGCCAGCAGCCGTGGTGGGGGCGCGGATACGCAGTATTTT. Translating it yields CASSRGGGADTQYF.

The rearrangement uses TRBV21-1 and TRBJ1-1; the table's TRBD1 call for D was not verified on the DNA. TRBV21-1 is a pseudogene. The CDR3 contains 15 residues. The CDR3 DNA reads as TGTGCCAGCAGCAAAGATGGCAGGGAGAACACTGAAGCTTTCTTT. It translates to CASSKDGRENTEAFF.

This clone was picked up one time. The J gene is TRBJ2-2, the V gene TRBV19; TRBD2 aligns across 10 bases. V trimming: 7 bases; J trimming: 10 bases; junction bases outside the gene matches: 18. Germline V gives CDR1 LNHDA, CDR2 SQIVND (reference sequence). This CDR3 has 17 residues. The CDR3 coding sequence is TGTGCCAGTACCATTTCGGGACTAGCGCCCGCTAGGGAGGAGCTGTTTTTT. Its protein is CASTISGLAPAREELFF.

A word on this clone: Other DNA sequences in this specimen translate into the identical CDR3. V usage is TRBV28 and J usage is TRBJ1-6; 7 bases are shared with TRBD1. V shed 2 bases, J shed 6 bases, and the junction held 1 base outside the gene matches. This CDR3 is built from 14 residues. Looked up from germline, CDR1 is MDHEN and CDR2 is SYDVKM. The CDR3 region is CASSLRQGNSPLHF. CDR3 nucleotide sequence: TGTGCCAGCAGTTTAAGACAGGGTAATTCACCCCTCCACTTT.

In DNA form, the CDR3 reads TGCAGCGTTGTAAGGGGGCGGTGGACTGAAGCTTTCTTT. As protein: CSVVRGRWTEAFF. The chain links TRBV29-1 to TRBJ1-1; 7 bases fit TRBD1. V was clipped by 4 bases and J by 5 bases; unmatched bases: 7. The CDR3 totals 13 residues. Germline V lookup: CDR1 SQVTM, CDR2 ANQGSEA.

The chain has TRBV29-1 and TRBJ2-7, with TRBD2 matching 10 bases. The V segment lost 4 bases and the J segment 5 bases; nucleotides outside the gene matches: 2. This CDR3 region has 12 residues. Germline V lookup: CDR1 SQVTM, CDR2 ANQGSEA. In nucleotides, the CDR3 is TGCAGCGTTGTAGCGGGAGGCCACGAGCAGTACTTC. Amino acids: CSVVAGGHEQYF.

This clone showed up just a few times. The rearrangement joins TRBV7-9 to TRBJ1-4, with a tentative D call TRBD1 (6 bases). The CDR3 is 12 amino acids. Germline V gene lookup returns CDR1 SEHNR and CDR2 FQNEAQ (reference sequence). Deletions cut 7 bases from V and 7 bases from J, with 10 bases between. The CDR3 DNA follows: TGTGCCAGCACTACAGGGACTGAAAAACTGTTTTTT. Translated: CASTTGTEKLFF.

The CDR3 nucleotides are TGTGCCAGCAGCTCGAATAGGGGGCACTTCGAGCAGTACTTC. As protein: CASSSNRGHFEQYF. The V and J genes are TRBV9 and TRBJ2-7, with TRBD1 matching over 7 bases. Germline CDR1 and CDR2: SGDLS and YYNGEE. V was pared by 4 bases and J by 6 bases, with 10 bases of the junction left unmatched. This CDR3 has 14 amino acids.

The V call is TRBV19, the J call TRBJ2-7, with 8 bases fitting TRBD1. V dropped 4 bases and J dropped 2; count of bases not matched to a gene: 13. From germline, CDR1 is LNHDA and CDR2 SQIVND (reference sequence). The CDR3 loop spans 17 amino acids. The CDR3 DNA sequence: TGTGCCAGTAGTACTTCGGACAGGGCTGCTTATCCCTACGAGCAGTACTTC. Translation gives CASSTSDRAAYPYEQYF.

V gene TRBV5-1 combines with J gene TRBJ1-3, with D maybe TRBD1 (5 bases). V lost 4 bases and J 0 bases, leaving 8 bases between the germline ends. The CDR3 loop spans 14 amino acids. Germline lookup yields CDR1 SGHRS and CDR2 YFSETQ. CDR3 protein: CASSPDNSGNTIYF. CDR3 nucleotide sequence: TGCGCCAGCAGCCCGGACAACTCTGGAAACACCATATATTTT.

This clone was seen once. V is TRBV5-6 and J is TRBJ2-7; D might be TRBD2 (5 bases). CDR1 is SGHDT, CDR2 YYEEEE, per germline. CDR3 length: 15 amino acids. Trimming shortened V by 4 bases and J by 0 bases, and 14 bases separated the two germline ends. The CDR3 DNA reads as TGTGCCAGCAGCCCCATCAGGACTGACTCCTACGAGCAGTACTTC. Amino acids: CASSPIRTDSYEQYF.